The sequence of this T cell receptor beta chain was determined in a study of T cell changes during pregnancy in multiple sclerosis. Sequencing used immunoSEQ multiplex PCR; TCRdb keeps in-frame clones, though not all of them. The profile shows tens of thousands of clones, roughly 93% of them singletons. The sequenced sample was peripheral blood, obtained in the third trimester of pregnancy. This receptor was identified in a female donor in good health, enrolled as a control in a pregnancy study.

DNA for the CDR3: TGCGCCAGCAGCTTTCAGGGGGTAGCTGGAAACACCATATATTTT. Translation: CASSFQGVAGNTIYF. The chain links TRBV5-1 to TRBJ1-3, with 7 nucleotides matching TRBD1. The germline V gene encodes CDR1 SGHRS and CDR2 YFSETQ. The CDR3 spans 15 residues. The V segment lost 2 bases and the J segment 2 bases; nucleotides outside the gene matches: 4. Based on the CDR3 plus reference TRBV5-1 and TRBJ1-3, the full variable domain is KAGVTQTPRYLIKTRGQQVTLSCSPISGHRSVSWYQQTPGQGLQFLFEYFSETQRNKGNFPGRFSGRQFSNSRSEMNVSTLELGDSALYLCASSFQGVAGNTIYFGEGSWLTVV.